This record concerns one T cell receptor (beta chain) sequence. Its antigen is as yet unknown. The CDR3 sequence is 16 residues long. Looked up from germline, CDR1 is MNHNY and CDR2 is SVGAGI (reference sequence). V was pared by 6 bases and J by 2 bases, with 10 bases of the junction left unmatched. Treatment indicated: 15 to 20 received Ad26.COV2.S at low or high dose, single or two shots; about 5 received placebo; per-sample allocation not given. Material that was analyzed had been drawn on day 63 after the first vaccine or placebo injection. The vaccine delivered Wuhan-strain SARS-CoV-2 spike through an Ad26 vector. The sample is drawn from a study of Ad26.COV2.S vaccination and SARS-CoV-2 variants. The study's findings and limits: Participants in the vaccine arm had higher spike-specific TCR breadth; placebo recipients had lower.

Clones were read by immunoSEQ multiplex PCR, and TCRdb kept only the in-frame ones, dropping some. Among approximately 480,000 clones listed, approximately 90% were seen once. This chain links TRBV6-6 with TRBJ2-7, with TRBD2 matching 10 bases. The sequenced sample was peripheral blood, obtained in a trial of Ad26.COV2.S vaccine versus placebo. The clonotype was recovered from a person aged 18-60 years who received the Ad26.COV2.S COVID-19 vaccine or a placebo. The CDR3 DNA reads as TGTGCCAGCAGCCCCCTTATAGCGGGAGGTGCCTACGAGCAGTACTTC. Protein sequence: CASSPLIAGGAYEQYF.